This T cell receptor beta chain stems from a study of cytomegalovirus exposure and HLA in healthy donors. Study-level points and caveats: Apart from CMV serostatus, no immune exposure information was available. TRBV6-2, TRBV6-3 and some other V segments were unresolvable in 87-base-pair reads.

60 Vbeta and 13 Jbeta primers were used in PCR. Original analysis: About 11 million shared chains were among the roughly 78 million unique TCR beta chains that a later analysis counted. Method: immunoSEQ multiplex PCR; TCRdb's copy keeps in-frame clones and lacks some. V and J calls and clone size are copied from that table; D and trimming were computed from the DNA. This sample has 120,000 to 150,000 clones, with roughly 76% found just once. A word on this clone: The antigen remains unidentified.

Germline V gene data show CDR1 as SGHDT and CDR2 as YYEEEE. The V and J ends lost 2 bases and 5 bases respectively, with 14 bases between them. The length of the CDR3 is 16 residues. The receptor comes from a woman aged 25 to 45 in good health and CMV-seronegative. The sequenced sample consisted of PBMCs. The V call is TRBV5-6, the J call TRBJ2-6; no reliable D call. The CDR3 DNA sequence: TGTGCCAGCAGCTTACCGGGTAGCTCGTGGGCCAACGTCCTGACTTTC. This encodes CASSLPGSSWANVLTF. Based on the CDR3 plus reference TRBV5-6 and TRBJ2-6, the full variable domain is DAGVTQSPTHLIKTRGQQVTLRCSPKSGHDTVSWYQQALGQGPQFIFQYYEEEERQRGNFPDRFSGHQFPNYSSELNVNALLLGDSALYLCASSLPGSSWANVLTFGAGSRLTVL.